This T cell receptor beta chain was sequenced in a study of CD8+CD57+ T cells in acquired aplastic anemia. Study background: When averaged, DNA from sorted CD4+ and CD8+ cells came to 2.5 to 3.5 ug.

Germline V gives CDR1 SGHTA, CDR2 FQGTGA. V shed 4 bases and J shed 6 bases, with 12 bases lying between them. CDR3 length equals 14 residues. General study results and limits: Between patients and controls, 25 to 35 CD8+ CDR3 sequences were found in common. Levels of CD8+ Simpson's diversity were not significantly distinct in patients versus controls.

Profiling that covered TCR beta VDJ and CDR3 relied on genomic DNA as its template. TCRdb itself ran the reads through MiXCR, one entry per CDR3 protein. The table has around 190,000 distinct CDR3 sequences, over 55% seen once. As concerns this clonotype: Its antigen remains unknown.

The TCR sequence derives from a human donor in good health. The rearrangement joins TRBV7-3 to TRBJ1-4; the D gene is possibly TRBD1 (6 bases). The source material was sorted CD4+, CD8+, or CD8+CD57+ T cells (not recorded which) from PBMCs. This CDR3 reads CASSSTGKDEKLFF. CDR3 DNA: TGTGCCAGCAGCTCCACAGGGAAGGATGAAAAACTGTTTTTT. Full variable domain (outside the CDR3, taken from reference TRBV7-3 and TRBJ1-4): GAGVSQTPSNKVTEKGKYVELRCDPISGHTALYWYRQSLGQGPEFLIYFQGTGAADDSGLPNDRFFAVRPEGSVSTLKIQRTERGDSAVYLCASSSTGKDEKLFFGSGTQLSVL.